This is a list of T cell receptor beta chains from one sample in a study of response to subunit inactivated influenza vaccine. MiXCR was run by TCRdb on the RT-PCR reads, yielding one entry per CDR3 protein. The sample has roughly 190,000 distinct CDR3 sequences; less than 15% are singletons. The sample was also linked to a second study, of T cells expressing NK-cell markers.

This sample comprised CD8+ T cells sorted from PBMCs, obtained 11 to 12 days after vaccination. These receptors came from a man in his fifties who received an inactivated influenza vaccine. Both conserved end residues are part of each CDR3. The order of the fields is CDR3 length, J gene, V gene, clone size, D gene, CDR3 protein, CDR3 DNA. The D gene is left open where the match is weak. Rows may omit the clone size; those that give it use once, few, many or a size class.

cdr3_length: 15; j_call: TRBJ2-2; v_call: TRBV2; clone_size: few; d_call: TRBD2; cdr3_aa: CASREESGRAGELFF; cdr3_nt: TGTGCCAGCAGGGAGGAGAGCGGGAGAGCCGGGGAGCTGTTTTTT
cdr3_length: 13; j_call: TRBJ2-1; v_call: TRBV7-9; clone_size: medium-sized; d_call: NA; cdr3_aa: CASSPTDYNEQFF; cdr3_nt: TGTGCCAGCAGCCCTACCGACTACAATGAGCAGTTCTTC
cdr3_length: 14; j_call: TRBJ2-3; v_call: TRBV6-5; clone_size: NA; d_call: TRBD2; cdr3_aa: CASSYGLAGDTQYF; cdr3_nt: TGTGCCAGCAGTTACGGACTAGCGGGAGATACGCAGTATTTT
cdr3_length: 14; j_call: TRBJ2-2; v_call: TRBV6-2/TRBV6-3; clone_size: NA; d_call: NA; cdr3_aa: CASEGGTNTGELFF; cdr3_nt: TGTGCCAGCGAGGGCGGGACAAACACCGGGGAGCTGTTTTTT
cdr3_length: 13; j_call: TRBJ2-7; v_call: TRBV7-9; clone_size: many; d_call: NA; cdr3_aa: CASREGSSYEQYF; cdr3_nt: TGTGCCAGCAGGGAGGGGTCGTCCTACGAGCAGTACTTC
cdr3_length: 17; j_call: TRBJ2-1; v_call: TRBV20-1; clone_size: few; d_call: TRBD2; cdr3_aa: CSARDPGTSSSYNEQFF; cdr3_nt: TGCAGTGCTAGAGATCCTGGGACTAGCAGCTCCTACAATGAGCAGTTCTTC
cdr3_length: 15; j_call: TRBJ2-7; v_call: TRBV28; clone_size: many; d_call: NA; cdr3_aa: CASSSRQGGSWEQYF; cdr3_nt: TGTGCCAGCAGTTCGCGACAGGGAGGTTCTTGGGAGCAGTACTTC
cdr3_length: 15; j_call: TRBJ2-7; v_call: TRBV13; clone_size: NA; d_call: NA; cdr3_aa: CASSPRTASSYEQYF; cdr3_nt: TGTGCCAGCAGCCCCCGGACGGCAAGCTCCTACGAGCAGTACTTC
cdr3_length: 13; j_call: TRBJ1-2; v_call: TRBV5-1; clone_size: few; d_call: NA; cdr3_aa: CASSLGPGDGYTF; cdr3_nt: TGCGCCAGCAGCCTGGGACCCGGAGACGGCTACACCTTC
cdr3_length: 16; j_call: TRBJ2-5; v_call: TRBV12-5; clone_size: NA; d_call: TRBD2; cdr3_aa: CASGFGGAGGQETQYF; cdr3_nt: TGTGCTAGTGGTTTCGGTGGGGCGGGGGGGCAAGAGACCCAGTACTTC
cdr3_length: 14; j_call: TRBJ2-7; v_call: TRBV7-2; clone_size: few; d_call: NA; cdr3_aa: CASSYTGPTYEQYF; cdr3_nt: TGTGCCAGCAGCTATACGGGGCCAACCTACGAGCAGTACTTC
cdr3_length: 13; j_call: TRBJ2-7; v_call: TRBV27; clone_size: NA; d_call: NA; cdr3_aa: CASSTGFSYEQYF; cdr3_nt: TGTGCCAGCAGTACAGGGTTCTCCTACGAGCAGTACTTC
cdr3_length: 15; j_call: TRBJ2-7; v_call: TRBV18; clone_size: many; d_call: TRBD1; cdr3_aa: CASSMGQQSSYEQYF; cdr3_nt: TGTGCCAGCTCCATGGGACAGCAGTCTTCCTACGAGCAGTACTTC
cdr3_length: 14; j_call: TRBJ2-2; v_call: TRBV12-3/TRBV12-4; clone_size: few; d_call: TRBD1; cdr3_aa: CASTLGQGDGELFF; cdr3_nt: TGTGCCAGCACTCTGGGACAGGGGGACGGGGAGCTGTTTTTT
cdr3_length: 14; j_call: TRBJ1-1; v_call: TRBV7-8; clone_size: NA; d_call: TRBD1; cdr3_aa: CASSSPGTGSEAFF; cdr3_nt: TGTGCCAGCAGCTCTCCCGGGACAGGTTCTGAAGCTTTCTTT
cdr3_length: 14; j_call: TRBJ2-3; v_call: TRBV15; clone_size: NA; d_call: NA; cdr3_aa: CATSIWGRTDTQYF; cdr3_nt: TGTGCCACCAGTATCTGGGGACGCACAGATACGCAGTATTTT
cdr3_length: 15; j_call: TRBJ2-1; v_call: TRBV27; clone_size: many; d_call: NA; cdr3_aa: CASRLLRSSYNEQFF; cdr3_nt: TGTGCCAGCAGACTTTTACGGAGCTCCTACAATGAGCAGTTCTTC
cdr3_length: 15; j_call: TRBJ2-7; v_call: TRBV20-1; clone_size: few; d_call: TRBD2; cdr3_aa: CSARDGLAGTYEQYF; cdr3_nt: TGCAGTGCTAGAGATGGGCTAGCGGGTACCTACGAGCAGTACTTC
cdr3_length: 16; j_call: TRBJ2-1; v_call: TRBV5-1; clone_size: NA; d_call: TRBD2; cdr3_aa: CASLDSGLGSYNEQFF; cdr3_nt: TGCGCCAGCTTGGATTCAGGACTAGGCTCCTACAATGAGCAGTTCTTC
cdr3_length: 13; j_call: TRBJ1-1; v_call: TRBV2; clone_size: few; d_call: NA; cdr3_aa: CAGRVLGNTEAFF; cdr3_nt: TGTGCCGGCAGGGTTCTTGGGAACACTGAAGCTTTCTTT
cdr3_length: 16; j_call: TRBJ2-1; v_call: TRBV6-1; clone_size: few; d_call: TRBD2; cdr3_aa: CASSENAGGRYNEQFF; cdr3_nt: TGTGCCAGCAGTGAAAATGCGGGGGGCCGGTACAATGAGCAGTTCTTC
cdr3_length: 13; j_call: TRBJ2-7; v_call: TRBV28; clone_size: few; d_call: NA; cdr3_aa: CASSLLGTYEQYF; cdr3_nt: TGTGCCAGCAGTTTATTGGGCACCTACGAGCAGTACTTC
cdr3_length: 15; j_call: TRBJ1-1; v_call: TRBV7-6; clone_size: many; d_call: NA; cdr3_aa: CASSLADGLNTEAFF; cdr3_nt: TGTGCCAGCAGCTTAGCTGATGGATTGAACACTGAAGCTTTCTTT
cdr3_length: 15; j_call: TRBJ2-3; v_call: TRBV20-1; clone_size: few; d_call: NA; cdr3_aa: CSASDGTTSTDTQYF; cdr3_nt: TGCAGTGCGAGCGATGGAACGACGAGCACAGATACGCAGTATTTT
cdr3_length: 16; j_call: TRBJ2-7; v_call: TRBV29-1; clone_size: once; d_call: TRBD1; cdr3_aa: CSVEGTRDRLSYEQYF; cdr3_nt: TGCAGCGTTGAAGGAACTCGGGACAGGCTATCCTACGAGCAGTACTTC
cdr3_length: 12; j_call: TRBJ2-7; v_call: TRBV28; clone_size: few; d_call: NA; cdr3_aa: CASSEGLAEQYF; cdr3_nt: TGTGCCAGCAGTGAGGGGTTGGCCGAGCAGTACTTC
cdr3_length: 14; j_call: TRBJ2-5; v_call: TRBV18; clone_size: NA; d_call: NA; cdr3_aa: CASSPFGQTETQYF; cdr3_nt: TGTGCCAGCTCACCATTCGGACAGACAGAGACCCAGTACTTC
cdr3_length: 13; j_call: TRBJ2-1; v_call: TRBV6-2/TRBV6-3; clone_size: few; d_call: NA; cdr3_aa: CASSYLYYNEQFF; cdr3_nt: TGTGCCAGCAGTTATTTGTACTACAATGAGCAGTTCTTC
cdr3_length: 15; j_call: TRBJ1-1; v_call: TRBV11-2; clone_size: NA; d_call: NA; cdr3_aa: CASSLGTGLATEAFF; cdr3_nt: TGTGCCAGCAGCTTAGGAACAGGACTGGCCACTGAAGCTTTCTTT
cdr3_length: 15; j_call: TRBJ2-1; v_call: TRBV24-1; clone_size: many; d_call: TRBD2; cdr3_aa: CATSDLGSGGNEQFF; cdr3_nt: TGTGCCACCAGTGATTTGGGTAGCGGGGGCAATGAGCAGTTCTTC
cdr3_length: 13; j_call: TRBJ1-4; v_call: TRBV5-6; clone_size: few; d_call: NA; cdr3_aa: CASSLGGNEKLFF; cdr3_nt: TGTGCCAGCAGCTTAGGTGGCAATGAAAAACTGTTTTTT
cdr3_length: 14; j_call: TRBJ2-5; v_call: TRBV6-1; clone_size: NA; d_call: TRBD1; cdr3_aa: CASAKGQGPETQYF; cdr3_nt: TGTGCCAGCGCGAAGGGACAGGGGCCGGAGACCCAGTACTTC
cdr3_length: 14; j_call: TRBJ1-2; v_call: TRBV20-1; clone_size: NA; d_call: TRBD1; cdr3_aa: CSAEQGETNYGYTF; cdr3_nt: TGCAGTGCCGAACAGGGGGAGACTAACTATGGCTACACCTTC
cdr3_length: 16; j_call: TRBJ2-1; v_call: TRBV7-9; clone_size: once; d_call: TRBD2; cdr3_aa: CASSLWTSGGPHEQFF; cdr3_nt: TGTGCCAGCAGCCTTTGGACTAGCGGGGGGCCTCATGAGCAGTTCTTC
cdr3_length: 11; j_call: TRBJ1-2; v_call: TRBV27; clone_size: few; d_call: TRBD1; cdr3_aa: CASSQGGGYTF; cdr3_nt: TGTGCCAGCAGTCAGGGGGGTGGCTACACCTTC
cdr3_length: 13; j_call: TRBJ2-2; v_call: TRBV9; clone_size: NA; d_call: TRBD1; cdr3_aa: CATGTGGTGELFF; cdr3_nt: TGTGCCACCGGGACAGGGGGCACCGGGGAGCTGTTTTTT
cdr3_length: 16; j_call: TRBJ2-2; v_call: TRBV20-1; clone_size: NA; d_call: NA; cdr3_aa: CCASVGVRGGDGELFF; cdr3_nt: TGCTGTGCCAGTGTCGGGGTCAGAGGCGGTGACGGGGAGCTGTTTTTT
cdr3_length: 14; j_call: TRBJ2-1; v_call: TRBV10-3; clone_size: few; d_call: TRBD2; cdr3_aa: CAISGLAVNYEQFF; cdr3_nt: TGTGCCATCAGTGGACTAGCGGTTAACTATGAGCAGTTCTTC
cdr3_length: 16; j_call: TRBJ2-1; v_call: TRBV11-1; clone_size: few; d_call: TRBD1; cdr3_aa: CASSAKQGGTYNEQFF; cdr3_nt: TGTGCCAGCAGCGCCAAACAGGGGGGAACCTACAATGAGCAGTTCTTC
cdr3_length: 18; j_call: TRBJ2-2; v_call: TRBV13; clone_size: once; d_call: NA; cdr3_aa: CASSLEPAPRGNTGELFF; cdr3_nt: TGTGCCAGCAGCTTGGAACCCGCCCCCAGGGGAAACACCGGGGAGCTGTTTTTT
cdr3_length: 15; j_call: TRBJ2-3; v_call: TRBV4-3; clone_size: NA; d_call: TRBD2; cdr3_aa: CASSQGLAEPDTQYF; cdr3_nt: TGCGCCAGCAGCCAGGGACTAGCGGAGCCAGATACGCAGTATTTT
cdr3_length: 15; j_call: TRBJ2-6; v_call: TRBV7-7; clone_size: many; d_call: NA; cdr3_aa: CASSLDGSGANVLTF; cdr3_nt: TGTGCTAGCAGCTTGGACGGTTCTGGGGCCAACGTCCTGACTTTC
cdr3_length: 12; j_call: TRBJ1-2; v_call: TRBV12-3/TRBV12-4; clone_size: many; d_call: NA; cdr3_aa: CASSLGHYGYTF; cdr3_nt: TGTGCCAGCAGTTTGGGCCACTATGGCTACACCTTC
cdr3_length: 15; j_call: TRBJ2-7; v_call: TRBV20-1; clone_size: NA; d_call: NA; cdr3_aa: CCARAARGFHYEQYF; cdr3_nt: TGCTGTGCTAGAGCTGCTCGGGGCTTTCACTACGAGCAGTACTTC
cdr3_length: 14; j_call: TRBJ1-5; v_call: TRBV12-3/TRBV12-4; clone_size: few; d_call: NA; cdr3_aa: CASSLGQGGQPQHF; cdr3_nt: TGTGCCAGCAGTTTAGGGCAGGGCGGCCAGCCCCAGCATTTT
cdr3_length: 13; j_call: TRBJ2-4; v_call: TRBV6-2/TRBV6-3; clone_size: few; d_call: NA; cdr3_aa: CASSYMGHNIQYF; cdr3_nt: TGTGCCAGCAGTTACATGGGACACAACATTCAGTACTTC
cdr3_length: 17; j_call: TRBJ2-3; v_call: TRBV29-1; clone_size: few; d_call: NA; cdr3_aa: CSVDLVGTGSLVDTQYF; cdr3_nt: TGCAGCGTTGATTTAGTTGGTACAGGGTCCCTGGTTGATACGCAGTATTTT
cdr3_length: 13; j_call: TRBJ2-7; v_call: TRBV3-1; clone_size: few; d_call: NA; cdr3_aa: CASSQLLLDEQYF; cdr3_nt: TGTGCCAGCAGCCAACTGTTACTCGACGAGCAGTACTTC